This T cell receptor beta chain was profiled in a study of blood T cell repertoires in COVID-19 (dated by TCRdb to 2019 to 2021). For context, the study as a whole: The collaborator samples originated in the United States, Italy and Spain and spanned the acute and convalescent phases of COVID-19. The material from the prospective study consisted of cDNA or gDNA derived from T cells, B-cell-depleted T cells, or PBMCs. A freely available public database, intended as a resource for researchers studying the immune response to SARS-CoV-2, is where the repertoires were released. Deeply sampled blood TCRbeta repertoires from subjects exposed to, actively infected with, or recovered from COVID-19 were included in the dataset. HLA class I and class II types, where available, came from metadata supplied by the sample provider rather than from assay-based typing. Sample metadata almost always included a de-identified subject ID, COVID-19 status, age in years and sex. The samples were drawn from two sources: the first 160 participants of the ongoing ImmuneRACE study, and 1,000 to 1,500 subjects contributed by 6 global collaborators.

General study outcomes and caveats: The amount of clinical and demographic metadata varied by source and participant and was provided uncurated.

Details on this clone: Its binding antigen is unknown. No base-level quality is on record; no much larger clone is a single base apart.

The collaborating institutions used their own protocols to collect whole blood in K2EDTA tubes. For TCRbeta analysis, collaborators shipped samples in one of three forms: frozen whole blood, isolated PBMCs, or DNA extracted from either of those sample types. CDR3 length: 15 amino acids, cysteine to phenylalanine. Only CDR3 DNA remains: 45 bases, in frame from the first base. Clipping removes 6 bases from V and 4 bases from J, with 9 as the unmatched junction base count. Based on the germline V gene, the CDR1 and CDR2 sequences are MNHEY and SVGAGI. TCRbeta CDR3 regions were amplified from genomic DNA by means of the immunoSEQ Assay, a bias-controlled multiplex PCR. In the authors' own workflow: The number of nucleated cells in each sample was estimated from the amplification of reference gene primers within the assay. Sequence reads were collapsed and filtered to measure the absolute abundance of every unique TCRbeta CDR3 rearrangement. For each sample, productive Simpson clonality was calculated by taking the square root of Simpson's diversity index across productive rearrangements. Not all clones reach the TCRdb copy of this immuneACCESS table, which keeps in-frame sequences only. Checked studies attribute under half of the gap to unresolved V genes and leave the rest unexplained. Clone size and the V and J calls come from that table; the DNA yielded D and trimming. The sample contains about 240,000 clones, roughly 80% of them found a single time. The top ten hold approximately 9.4% of the sample.

The sequencing sample was made of peripheral blood. This clonotype was sampled from an elderly woman with acute or convalescent COVID-19. The V and J segments used are TRBV6-5 and TRBJ2-7; the junction holds 10 bases that match TRBD1. The encoded CDR3 is CASRPAPGQGYEQYF. The DNA reads as follows: TGTGCCAGCAGACCCGCTCCGGGACAGGGGTACGAGCAGTACTTC.